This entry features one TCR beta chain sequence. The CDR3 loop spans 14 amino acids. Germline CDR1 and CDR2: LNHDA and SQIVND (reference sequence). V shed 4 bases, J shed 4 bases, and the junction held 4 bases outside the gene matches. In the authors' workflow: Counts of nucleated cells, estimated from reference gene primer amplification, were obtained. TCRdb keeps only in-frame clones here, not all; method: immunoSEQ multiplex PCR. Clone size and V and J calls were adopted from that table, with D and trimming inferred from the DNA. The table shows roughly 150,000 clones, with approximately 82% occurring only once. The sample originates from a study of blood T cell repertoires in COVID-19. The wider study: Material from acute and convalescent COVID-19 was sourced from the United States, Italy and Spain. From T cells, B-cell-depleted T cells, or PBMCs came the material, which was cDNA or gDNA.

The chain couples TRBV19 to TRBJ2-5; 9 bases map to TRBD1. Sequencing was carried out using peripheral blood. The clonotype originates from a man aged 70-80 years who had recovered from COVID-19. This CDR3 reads CASSSGQGRETQYF. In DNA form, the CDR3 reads TGTGCCAGTAGTAGCGGACAGGGGCGAGAGACCCAGTACTTC.